This T cell receptor beta chain was captured by sequencing in a study of CD8 T cells in ankylosing spondylitis. Researchers built TCR beta libraries using quantitative 5'-RACE with molecular barcodes. One entry per CDR3 protein, called by TCRdb with MiXCR from the 5' RACE reads. This sample has under 300,000 distinct CDR3 sequences, with around 11% found just once. About this clonotype itself: What it binds is unknown.

Study-wide results and caveats: With a CD8+ phenotype, disease-linked clones were relatively rare in peripheral blood. Characteristic of ankylosing spondylitis blood, it appeared, was a TCR beta motif comprising several highly homologous variants. Matched ankylosing spondylitis synovial fluid reportedly contained a significantly enriched population of disease-linked clones.

V was shortened by 5 bases and J by 1 base, with 9 bases between the two germline ends. CDR3 length: 14 amino acids. Sample: blood, either unsorted or a sorted T cell fraction (not recorded which). This TCR came from a male donor with ankylosing spondylitis or in good health (not recorded which). This chain connects TRBV12-3 or TRBV12-4 to TRBJ2-1; D gene unclear. The CDR3 DNA sequence: TGTGCCAGCAGTCCTGACATTTCCTACAATGAGCAGTTCTTC. Its protein product is CASSPDISYNEQFF.